This T cell receptor beta chain was identified in a study of blood T cell repertoires in COVID-19. Sequencing used immunoSEQ multiplex PCR; TCRdb keeps in-frame clones, though not all of them. The data show some 200,000 clones, about 87% seen once. V lost 5 bases, J lost 0 bases, and 14 bases lay in between. Germline lookup yields CDR1 SGHTA and CDR2 FQGTGA. This CDR3 region has 16 residues. Sequences were obtained from peripheral blood. This receptor was taken from a young woman who had recovered from COVID-19. The rearrangement joins TRBV7-3 to TRBJ2-4; possible D gene TRBD1, 5 bases. CDR3 in amino acids: CASSPAPGLAKNIQYF. CDR3 nucleotides: TGTGCCAGCAGCCCTGCACCAGGGTTAGCCAAAAACATTCAGTACTTC. Variable domain in full (rest from reference TRBV7-3 and TRBJ2-4): GAGVSQTPSNKVTEKGKYVELRCDPISGHTALYWYRQSLGQGPEFLIYFQGTGAADDSGLPNDRFFAVRPEGSVSTLKIQRTERGDSAVYLCASSPAPGLAKNIQYFGAGTRLSVL.